The next 22 T cell receptor beta chains were all read from a single sample in a study of OX40 agonist ivuxolimab in advanced cancers. Clones were read by immunoSEQ multiplex PCR, and TCRdb kept only the in-frame ones, dropping some. The sample carries some 44,000 clones, approximately 80% recorded once. Source: CD4+ or CD8+ T cells sorted from blood, taken in a trial of the OX40 agonist ivuxolimab. The receptors here all came from an adult with an advanced solid tumor such as melanoma, head and neck, liver or kidney cancer.

The chain joins TRBV2 to TRBJ1-2, with a weak D call TRBD1 (6 bases). Trimming took off 7 bases at V and 4 bases at J, with 19 bases between the two ends. This CDR3 comprises 15 residues. CDR1 is SNHLY and CDR2 is FYNNEI in the germline V gene. CDR3 in amino acids: CASMISGARGYGYTF. The CDR3 DNA follows: TGTGCCAGCATGATCTCAGGGGCGCGCGGCTATGGCTACACCTTC.

The rearrangement uses TRBV30 and TRBJ1-2, with 9 nucleotides matching TRBD1. The length of the CDR3 is 14 residues. The V gene's germline CDR1 is GTSNPN and CDR2 SVGIG (reference sequence). Trimming at V came to 4 bases and at J to 8 bases, leaving 11 bases not matched to a gene. CDR3 protein: CAWIPGTGLWGYTF. As DNA, the CDR3 is TGTGCCTGGATCCCCGGGACAGGGCTCTGGGGCTACACCTTC.

The rearrangement joins TRBV11-2 to TRBJ2-2, with 12 bases that match TRBD2. This CDR3 has 17 residues. Trimming at V came to 5 bases and at J to 2 bases, leaving 6 bases not matched to a gene. From germline, CDR1 is SGHAT and CDR2 FQNNGV. CDR3 sequence (DNA): TGTGCCAGCAGCCCCCGACTAGCGGGGGTAAACACCGGGGAGCTGTTTTTT. Residues: CASSPRLAGVNTGELFF.

The chain carries TRBV18 and TRBJ2-5; possibly TRBD2 for D (6 bases). The V gene's germline CDR1 is KGHSH and CDR2 LQKENI. V was trimmed by 4 bases and J by 1 base, leaving 10 bases between them. This CDR3 is 14 amino acids long. The CDR3 nucleotides are TGTGCCAGCTCACGGAGGGGAAGCCAAGAGACCCAGTACTTC. It translates to CASSRRGSQETQYF.

This rearrangement joins TRBV18 to TRBJ2-3; D uncertain. The CDR3 covers 12 residues. Trimming took off 3 bases at V and 2 bases at J, with 3 bases between the two ends. The germline V gene encodes CDR1 KGHSH and CDR2 LQKENI. CDR3 in amino acids: CASSPITDTQYF. The CDR3 DNA sequence: TGTGCCAGCTCACCTATCACAGATACGCAGTATTTT. The full variable domain, with the rest looked up from reference TRBV18 and TRBJ2-3, is NAGVMQNPRHLVRRRGQEARLRCSPMKGHSHVYWYRQLPEEGLKFMVYLQKENIIDESGMPKERFSAEFPKEGPSILRIQQVVRGDSAAYFCASSPITDTQYFGPGTRLTVL.

This clone was detected only once. V gene TRBV18 combines with J gene TRBJ2-1, with 7 bases fitting TRBD2. V gave up 3 bases and J gave up 0 bases; unmatched junction bases: 8. Looked up from germline, CDR1 is KGHSH and CDR2 is LQKENI. The CDR3 covers 17 residues. The DNA of the CDR3 is TGTGCCAGCTCACCGCTTCTAGCGGCGAGCTCCTACAATGAGCAGTTCTTC. This codes for CASSPLLAASSYNEQFF.

V is TRBV20-1 and J is TRBJ1-2, with TRBD1 identical over 7 bases. J gave up 6 bases and V 6 bases, and 4 bases lay outside the gene matches. CDR1 DFQATT and CDR2 SNEGSKA come from the germline V gene (reference sequence). The CDR3 consists of 11 residues. The chain's CDR3 is CSALTGNGYTF. CDR3 sequence (DNA): TGCAGTGCCCTGACAGGGAATGGCTACACCTTC.

The CDR3 spells CASTQNTGSTGELFF. The DNA of the CDR3 is TGTGCCAGCACCCAAAACACGGGTAGCACCGGGGAGCTGTTTTTT. The rearrangement links TRBV11-2 to TRBJ2-2; D remains ambiguous. Germline values: CDR1 SGHAT, CDR2 FQNNGV. This CDR3 comprises 15 residues. V lost 7 bases and J 4 bases, leaving 16 bases between the germline ends.

Only one count was recorded for this clone. The chain links TRBV6-6 to TRBJ2-5; either TRBD1 or TRBD2 may fit D (5 bases each). V was cut by 0 bases and J by 2 bases, with 10 bases left in between. Germline V gives CDR1 MNHNY, CDR2 SVGAGI (reference sequence). The CDR3 is 15 residues long. CDR3 protein: CASSYSAGAQETQYF. The CDR3 DNA follows: TGTGCCAGCAGTTACTCGGCCGGGGCACAAGAGACCCAGTACTTC.

The chain employs TRBV2 and TRBJ2-1, with 8 bases matching TRBD2. Germline values: CDR1 SNHLY, CDR2 FYNNEI. The V and J ends lost 3 bases and 6 bases, in that order; junction bases with no gene match: 4. The CDR3 extends over 14 amino acids. CDR3: CASSEGLAGNEQFF. The CDR3 DNA reads TGTGCCAGCAGTGAGGGTCTAGCGGGCAATGAGCAGTTCTTC.

The rearrangement uses TRBV18 and TRBJ1-4, with D perhaps matching TRBD1 (5 bases). The CDR3 runs to 15 residues. Deletions cut 2 bases from V and 3 bases from J, with 10 bases between. The germline V gene has CDR1 KGHSH and CDR2 LQKENI. The CDR3, as DNA: TGTGCCAGCTCACCAGGGGGACTGCCTAATGAAAAACTGTTTTTT. Protein product: CASSPGGLPNEKLFF.

The J gene is TRBJ1-1, the V gene TRBV7-2; D remains unclear. The CDR3 length is 13 residues. Trimming took 2 bases from V and 4 from J, leaving 8 bases between them. The germline V gene has CDR1 SGHTA and CDR2 FQGNSA. For the CDR3, the DNA is TGTGCCAGCAGCTTAACTGAGGGCACTGAAGCTTTCTTT. Translated: CASSLTEGTEAFF.

This rearrangement joins TRBV19 to TRBJ1-4; the match to TRBD1 covers 7 bases. The CDR3 covers 16 residues. Germline V gene sequence: CDR1 LNHDA, CDR2 SQIVND (reference sequence). Trimming took 4 bases from V and 4 from J; bases not matched to a gene: 9. CDR3 sequence: CASSTIRTGHNEKLFF. The CDR3 nucleotides read TGTGCCAGTAGTACCATCCGGACAGGCCATAATGAAAAACTGTTTTTT.

The J gene is TRBJ2-3, the V gene TRBV5-4, with D perhaps TRBD2 (5 bases). CDR1 and CDR2 (germline): SGHNT, YYREEE (reference sequence). There are 15 residues in the CDR3. V lost 4 bases, J lost 6 bases, and 18 bases lay in between. The CDR3 DNA follows: TGTGCCAGCAGCCGGGATTCGGTATTAGGGGATACGCAGTATTTT. Amino acid sequence: CASSRDSVLGDTQYF.

CDR3 region: CASSFVGGGNTEAFF. The CDR3 DNA follows: TGCGCCAGCAGCTTCGTAGGGGGGGGGAACACTGAAGCTTTCTTT. This rearrangement joins TRBV5-1 to TRBJ1-1; possible D gene TRBD1, 6 bases. The CDR3 has 15 residues. Looked up from germline, CDR1 is SGHRS and CDR2 is YFSETQ. The germline V and J ends were trimmed by 2 bases and 1 base, with 12 bases remaining between them.

This clone turned up a few times. The V gene is TRBV5-5, the J gene TRBJ1-1, with a tentative D call TRBD1 (5 bases). The germline V gene has CDR1 SGHKS and CDR2 YYEKEE (reference sequence). The V end lost 5 bases, the J end lost 5 bases, and 13 bases lay between the germline ends. There are 13 residues in the CDR3. CDR3 loop: CASRPGGGTEAFF. CDR3 bases: TGTGCCAGCAGGCCTGGGGGAGGGACTGAAGCTTTCTTT.

V and J are TRBV27 and TRBJ2-7; D gene ambiguous. Per the germline V gene, CDR1 is MNHEY and CDR2 is SMNVEV (reference sequence). The germline V and J ends were trimmed by 5 bases and 1 base, with 15 bases remaining between them. The CDR3 sequence is 15 residues long. The CDR3, as DNA: TGTGCCAGCAGTCCCCGGCCGGAAGGGTCCTACGAGCAGTACTTC. It translates to CASSPRPEGSYEQYF.

The chain employs TRBV7-2 and TRBJ2-1; 16 bases are a match to TRBD2. Germline CDR1 SGHTA, CDR2 FQGNSA. With V trimmed by 5 bases and J by 12 bases, 7 bases remained unmatched. The CDR3 covers 15 residues. The DNA of the CDR3 is TGTGCCAGCAGCCCGCCGGGACTAGCGGGAGGGGGGCAGTTCTTC. Its protein product is CASSPPGLAGGGQFF.

The chain recombines TRBV19 with TRBJ2-7; weak D call: TRBD2 (6 bases). The CDR3 spans 16 residues. The germline V and J ends were trimmed by 8 bases and 0 bases, with 20 bases remaining between them. The germline V gene encodes CDR1 LNHDA and CDR2 SQIVND (reference sequence). CDR3 nucleotide sequence: TGTGCCAGTTTCGACCTGGGTGGAGGGGTCTCCTACGAGCAGTACTTC. It translates to CASFDLGGGVSYEQYF.

V gene TRBV2 combines with J gene TRBJ1-1; possibly TRBD1 for D (5 bases). The CDR3 covers 19 residues. V lost 8 bases and J lost 1, with 29 bases in between. CDR1 is SNHLY and CDR2 is FYNNEI in the germline V gene. CDR3 in amino acids: CASLRRRTNILGRNTEAFF. The CDR3 DNA sequence: TGTGCCAGCCTCCGACGAAGGACAAATATTTTGGGGAGGAACACTGAAGCTTTCTTT.

CDR3 residues: CAWGDTRGTGELFF. The CDR3 DNA follows: TGTGCCTGGGGGGACACGCGAGGCACCGGGGAGCTGTTTTTT. The V gene is TRBV30, the J gene TRBJ2-2; D possibly corresponds to TRBD1 (6 bases). V shed 5 bases and J shed 4 bases, with 14 bases lying between them. Germline CDR1 GTSNPN, CDR2 SVGIG (reference sequence). The CDR3 contains 14 residues.

CDR3 region: CASSDHPPGQGLGIQYF. The CDR3 region has the DNA TGTGCCAGCAGTGACCACCCTCCCGGACAGGGCTTGGGCATTCAGTACTTC. This rearrangement joins TRBV6-4 to TRBJ2-4; the match to TRBD1 covers 8 bases. Germline CDR1 reads MRHNA; CDR2 reads SNTAGT. Trimming took 2 bases from V and 9 from J; bases not matched to a gene: 15. The length of the CDR3 is 17 residues.